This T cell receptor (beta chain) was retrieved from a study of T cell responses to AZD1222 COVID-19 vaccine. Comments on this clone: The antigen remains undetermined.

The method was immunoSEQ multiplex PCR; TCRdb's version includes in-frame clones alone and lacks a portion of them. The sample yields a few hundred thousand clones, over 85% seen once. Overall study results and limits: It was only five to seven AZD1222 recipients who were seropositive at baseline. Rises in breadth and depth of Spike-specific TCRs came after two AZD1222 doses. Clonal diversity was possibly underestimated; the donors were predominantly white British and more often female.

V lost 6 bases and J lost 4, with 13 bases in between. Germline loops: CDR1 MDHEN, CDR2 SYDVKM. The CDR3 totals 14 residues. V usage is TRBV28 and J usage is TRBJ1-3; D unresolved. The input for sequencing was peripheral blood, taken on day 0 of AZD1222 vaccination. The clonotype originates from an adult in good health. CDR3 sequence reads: CASSSRTLGNTIYF. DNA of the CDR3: TGTGCCAGCAGCTCCCGGACCCTGGGAAACACCATATATTTT.